These 22 T cell receptor beta chains came from one sample sequenced in a study of cytomegalovirus exposure and HLA in healthy donors. PCR used 60 Vbeta primers and 13 Jbeta primers. The table came from immunoSEQ multiplex PCR; TCRdb's copy has only in-frame clones and leaves some out. The sample carries 95,000 to 150,000 clones, approximately 65% recorded once. The sample taken for sequencing was PBMCs. The receptors were sampled from a man younger than 30 in good health and CMV-seronegative.

The chain couples TRBV27 to TRBJ2-6; the match to TRBD1 covers 9 bases. The CDR3 has 19 residues. J lost 4 bases, V lost 1 base, and 11 bases had no gene match. The V gene's germline CDR1 is MNHEY and CDR2 SMNVEV (reference sequence). The CDR3 nucleotides are TGTGCCAGCAGTTTATTAGGCGGACAGGGGATCAGCGGGGCCAACGTCCTGACTTTC. This sequence encodes CASSLLGGQGISGANVLTF. The full variable domain, with the rest looked up from reference TRBV27 and TRBJ2-6, is EAQVTQNPRYLITVTGKKLTVTCSQNMNHEYMSWYRQDPGLGLRQIYYSMNVEVTDKGDVPEGYKVSRKEKRNFPLILESPSPNQTSLYFCASSLLGGQGISGANVLTFGAGSRLTVL.

The genes are TRBV7-9 and TRBJ2-7; 11 nucleotides align to TRBD1. Germline V CDR1 and CDR2: SEHNR, FQNEAQ (reference sequence). This CDR3 contains 15 residues. V lost 5 bases, J lost 3 bases, and 6 bases stayed unmatched. The CDR3 DNA reads as TGTGCCAGCAGCCTTAGCGGGACAGGGGGCTACGAGCAGTACTTC. Translation gives CASSLSGTGGYEQYF. The complete variable domain, with remaining parts taken from reference TRBV7-9 and TRBJ2-7, reads DTGVSQNPRHKITKRGQNVTFRCDPISEHNRLYWYRQTLGQGPEFLTYFQNEAQLEKSRLLSDRFSAERPKGSFSTLEIQRTEQGDSAMYLCASSLSGTGGYEQYFGPGTRLTVT.

The chain combines TRBV5-1 with TRBJ1-1; a possible D gene is TRBD1 (5 bases). Trimming shortened V by 0 bases and J by 3 bases, and 12 bases separated the two germline ends. This CDR3 is 15 amino acids long. CDR1 and CDR2 (germline): SGHRS, YFSETQ. CDR3 bases: TGCGCCAGCAGCTTGGCCGGGGGAGCCCACACTGAAGCTTTCTTT. Its translation: CASSLAGGAHTEAFF.

This rearrangement joins TRBV25-1 to TRBJ2-5, with 11 bases aligning to TRBD1. CDR3 length equals 16 residues. CDR1 is MGHDK and CDR2 is SYGVNS in the germline V gene. Germline trimming cut 1 base from V and 4 bases from J; bases unmatched to any gene: 5. The CDR3 DNA sequence: TGTGCCAGCAGTGAATTTAGGGGACAGGGGGGAGAGACCCAGTACTTC. Its protein is CASSEFRGQGGETQYF.

V gene TRBV19 combines with J gene TRBJ2-3, with unresolved D. The V end was cut by 1 base, the J end by 6 bases, with 8 bases between. CDR1 is LNHDA and CDR2 is SQIVND in the germline V gene (reference sequence). This CDR3 has 13 residues. The CDR3 nucleotides are TGTGCCAGTAGTATAGCCCCGCGGGATACGCAGTATTTT. Amino acid sequence: CASSIAPRDTQYF.

V usage is TRBV29-1 and J usage is TRBJ2-3; 7 nucleotides agree with TRBD1. The length of the CDR3 is 13 residues. With 7 bases clipped from V and 6 bases from J, the junction kept 10 bases outside the gene matches. Germline CDR1 and CDR2: SQVTM and ANQGSEA. The CDR3 DNA follows: TGCAGCGCGAGGCGACAGGGACGGGATACGCAGTATTTT. It translates to CSARRQGRDTQYF.

The genes are TRBV6-6 and TRBJ2-7; 7 bases are shared with TRBD1. The CDR3 is 14 residues long. J was trimmed by 2 bases and V by 6 bases; bases with no gene match: 7. Germline assignment: CDR1 MNHNY and CDR2 SVGAGI (reference sequence). In nucleotides, the CDR3 is TGTGCCAGCAGCCCCCGACAGGGAGCCTACGAGCAGTACTTC. As protein: CASSPRQGAYEQYF.

V and J are TRBV4-2 and TRBJ2-1; 11 bases line up with TRBD2. CDR3 size: 17 residues. V trimming: 0 bases; J trimming: 4 bases; junction bases outside the gene matches: 5. Germline V gene data show CDR1 as LGHNA and CDR2 as YNFKEQ. CDR3: CASSQDGTSGTYNEQFF. As DNA, the CDR3 is TGTGCCAGCAGCCAAGATGGGACTAGCGGCACTTACAATGAGCAGTTCTTC.

This rearrangement joins TRBV19 to TRBJ1-1; D not certain. Germline assignment: CDR1 LNHDA and CDR2 SQIVND (reference sequence). V lost 4 bases and J lost 2, with 8 bases in between. The CDR3 contains 13 residues. The CDR3 sequence is CASSTTLNTEAFF. The CDR3 nucleotides are TGTGCCAGTAGTACGACACTCAACACTGAAGCTTTCTTT.

The rearrangement joins TRBV7-2 to TRBJ2-3; D might be TRBD1 (5 bases). The CDR3 runs 16 residues. V lost 5 bases to trimming and J lost 0 bases, with 15 bases between them. CDR1 and CDR2 from the germline V gene are SGHTA and FQGNSA. CDR3: CASSVDGRQSTDTQYF. CDR3 in DNA: TGTGCCAGCAGCGTAGATGGCAGACAGAGCACAGATACGCAGTATTTT.

The rearrangement joins TRBV6-1 to TRBJ2-1, with 9 bases fitting TRBD2. Germline CDR1 and CDR2: MNHNS and SASEGT. V shed 1 base and J 3 bases; nucleotides not matched to a gene: 7. CDR3 size: 17 residues. For the CDR3, the DNA is TGTGCCAGCAGTGAAGAGATAGCGGGGGTCTTCTACAATGAGCAGTTCTTC. It translates to CASSEEIAGVFYNEQFF.

This clone was observed a handful of times. This rearrangement joins TRBV7-9 to TRBJ2-1; 7 nucleotides match TRBD1. Trimming at V came to 5 bases and at J to 3 bases, leaving 7 bases not matched to a gene. The CDR3 has 15 residues. Germline CDR1 is SEHNR and CDR2 is FQNEAQ (reference sequence). The CDR3 nucleotides are TGTGCCAGCAGCCCACGACAGGGAGACTACAATGAGCAGTTCTTC. Amino acid sequence: CASSPRQGDYNEQFF.

This sequence joins TRBV28 and TRBJ2-7; 7 bases match TRBD1. The germline gives CDR1 MDHEN, CDR2 SYDVKM. This CDR3 spans 14 amino acids. The V gene end was trimmed by 7 bases and the J gene end by 3 bases; junction bases not matched to a gene: 9. CDR3 sequence reads: CASTGPGQNYEQYF. The CDR3 DNA follows: TGTGCCAGCACCGGCCCGGGACAGAACTACGAGCAGTACTTC.

This chain links TRBV9 with TRBJ1-1; D is unclear. Germline V gene lookup returns CDR1 SGDLS and CDR2 YYNGEE. The CDR3 has 14 amino acids. The V end was cut by 0 bases, the J end by 4 bases, with 10 bases between. The CDR3 loop is CASSVVPGITEAFF. Here the CDR3 DNA reads TGTGCCAGCAGCGTAGTTCCGGGGATCACTGAAGCTTTCTTT.

This clone showed up just a few times. The rearrangement uses TRBV30 and TRBJ2-3, with no clear D. V gave up 1 base and J gave up 2 bases, with 10 bases separating them. The CDR3 is made up of 14 amino acids. Per germline, CDR1 GTSNPN and CDR2 SVGIG (reference sequence). CDR3 nucleotide sequence: TGTGCCTGGAGTGGTGCGGCGGTCACAGATACGCAGTATTTT. It yields the protein CAWSGAAVTDTQYF.

This chain links TRBV7-8 with TRBJ2-4; 10 bases align to TRBD1. With 1 base clipped from V and 0 bases from J, the junction kept 3 bases outside the gene matches. Germline V gives CDR1 SGHVS, CDR2 FQNEAQ. The CDR3 totals 17 residues. The DNA for the CDR3 is TGTGCCAGCAGCTTAGGCGGGACAGGGGTAGCCAAAAACATTCAGTACTTC. Its protein is CASSLGGTGVAKNIQYF.

The chain carries TRBV4-2 and TRBJ1-4; 10 bases line up with TRBD1. This CDR3 has 16 residues. The ends lost 0 bases at V and 7 bases at J; junction bases unmatched: 5. CDR1 LGHNA and CDR2 YNFKEQ come from the germline V gene. The CDR3 spells CASSQDLDRGFEKLFF. In DNA, the CDR3 is TGTGCCAGCAGCCAAGATCTGGACAGGGGGTTTGAAAAACTGTTTTTT.

The chain combines TRBV30 with TRBJ2-7, with a possible D match to TRBD1 (6 bases). Between the trimmed V and J ends, which lost 0 bases and 3 bases, there was a span of 15 bases. Germline lookup yields CDR1 GTSNPN and CDR2 SVGIG (reference sequence). The CDR3 extends over 15 amino acids. CDR3 DNA: TGTGCCTGGAGTGTACAGGCAGGGGCGTTCTACGAGCAGTACTTC. Its translation is CAWSVQAGAFYEQYF.

This rearrangement joins TRBV28 to TRBJ2-7; 8 bases align to TRBD2. Germline V gene data show CDR1 as MDHEN and CDR2 as SYDVKM. The CDR3 covers 16 residues. Trimming removed 5 bases from V and 1 base from J; junction bases left unmatched: 10. The CDR3 sequence: CASSPASGPRSYEQYF. The CDR3 coding sequence is TGTGCCAGCAGTCCCGCTAGCGGGCCTCGATCCTACGAGCAGTACTTC.

The CDR3 DNA reads TGTGCCTGGAGTGTCCGACTAGCGGGAGGGCCATATGAGCAGTTCTTC. It yields the protein CAWSVRLAGGPYEQFF. The chain recombines TRBV30 with TRBJ2-1, with 14 bases identical to TRBD2. The length of the CDR3 is 16 residues. Germline CDR1 GTSNPN, CDR2 SVGIG (reference sequence). The V gene end was trimmed by 0 bases and the J gene end by 8 bases; junction bases not matched to a gene: 6.

J is TRBJ1-4 and V is TRBV28; the D is unclear. The V and J ends lost 2 bases and 4 bases respectively, with 8 bases between them. This CDR3 contains 14 residues. Germline CDR1 MDHEN, CDR2 SYDVKM. CDR3 bases: TGTGCCAGCAGTTTAGTGAGTAGTAATGAAAAACTGTTTTTT. This codes for CASSLVSSNEKLFF.

This chain links TRBV4-3 with TRBJ2-2, with TRBD1 matching 12 bases. Germline-derived CDR1 and CDR2 are LGHNA and YSLEER. V was pared by 4 bases and J by 7 bases, with 4 bases of the junction left unmatched. The CDR3 has 15 residues. Here the CDR3 DNA reads TGCGCCAGCAGCCGGGGGGACAGGGGGCGCGGGGAGCTGTTTTTT. Protein sequence: CASSRGDRGRGELFF.